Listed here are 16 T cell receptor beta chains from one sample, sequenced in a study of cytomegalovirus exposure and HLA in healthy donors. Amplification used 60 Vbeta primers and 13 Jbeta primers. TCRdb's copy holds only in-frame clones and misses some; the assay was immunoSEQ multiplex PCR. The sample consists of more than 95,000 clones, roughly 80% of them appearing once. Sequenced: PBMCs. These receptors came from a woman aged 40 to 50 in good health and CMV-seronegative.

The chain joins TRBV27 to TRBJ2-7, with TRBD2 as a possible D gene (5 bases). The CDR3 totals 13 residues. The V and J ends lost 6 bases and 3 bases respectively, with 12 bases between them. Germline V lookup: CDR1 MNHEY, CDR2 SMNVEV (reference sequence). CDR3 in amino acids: CASSLSSGYEQYF. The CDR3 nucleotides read TGTGCCAGCAGCTTGAGCAGCGGCTACGAGCAGTACTTC.

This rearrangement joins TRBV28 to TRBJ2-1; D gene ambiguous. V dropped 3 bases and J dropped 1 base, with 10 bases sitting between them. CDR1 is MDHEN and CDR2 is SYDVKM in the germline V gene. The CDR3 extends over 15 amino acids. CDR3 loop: CASSFLVTSYNEQFF. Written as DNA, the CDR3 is TGTGCCAGCAGTTTCCTAGTAACTTCCTACAATGAGCAGTTCTTC. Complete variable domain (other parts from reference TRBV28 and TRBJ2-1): DVKVTQSSRYLVKRTGEKVFLECVQDMDHENMFWYRQDPGLGLRLIYFSYDVKMKEKGDIPEGYSVSREKKERFSLILESASTNQTSMYLCASSFLVTSYNEQFFGPGTRLTVL.

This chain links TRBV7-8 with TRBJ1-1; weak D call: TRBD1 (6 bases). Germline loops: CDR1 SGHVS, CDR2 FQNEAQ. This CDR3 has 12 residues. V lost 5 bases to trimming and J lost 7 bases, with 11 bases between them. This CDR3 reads CASSPEDSEAFF. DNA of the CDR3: TGTGCCAGCAGCCCGGAGGACAGTGAAGCTTTCTTT.

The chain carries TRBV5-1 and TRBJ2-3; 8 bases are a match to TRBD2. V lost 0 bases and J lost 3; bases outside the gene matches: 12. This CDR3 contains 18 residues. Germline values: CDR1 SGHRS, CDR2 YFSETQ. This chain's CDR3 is CASSLAPTGGRVTDTQYF. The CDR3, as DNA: TGCGCCAGCAGCTTGGCCCCCACGGGAGGGAGGGTTACAGATACGCAGTATTTT.

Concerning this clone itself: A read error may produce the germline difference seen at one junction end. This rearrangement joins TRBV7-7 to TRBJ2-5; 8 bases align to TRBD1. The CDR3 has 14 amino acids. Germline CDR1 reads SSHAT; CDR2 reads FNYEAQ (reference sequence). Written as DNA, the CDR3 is TGTGCTAGCAGTCGGACAGGGAAACAAGAGACCCAGTACTTC. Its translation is CASSRTGKQETQYF.

The CDR3: CASSSGLGGNEQYF. The CDR3 bases are TGTGCCAGCAGCTCGGGCCTTGGAGGGAACGAGCAGTACTTC. The chain links TRBV7-3 to TRBJ2-7; a weak D match, TRBD2 (6 bases). CDR1 is SGHTA and CDR2 is FQGTGA in the germline V gene. The V end lost 4 bases, the J end lost 5 bases, and 15 bases lay between the germline ends. The CDR3 consists of 14 residues.

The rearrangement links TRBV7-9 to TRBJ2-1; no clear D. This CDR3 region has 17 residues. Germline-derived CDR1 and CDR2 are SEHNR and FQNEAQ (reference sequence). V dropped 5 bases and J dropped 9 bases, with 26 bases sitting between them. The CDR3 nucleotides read TGTGCCAGCAGCACCCCCATTGAGACTCCCCAATTCGCTGAGCAGTTCTTC. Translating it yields CASSTPIETPQFAEQFF.

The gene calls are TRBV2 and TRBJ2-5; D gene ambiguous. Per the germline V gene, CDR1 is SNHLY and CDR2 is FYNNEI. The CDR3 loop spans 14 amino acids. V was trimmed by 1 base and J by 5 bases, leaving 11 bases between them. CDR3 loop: CASSEGSVMETQYF. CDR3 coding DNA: TGTGCCAGCAGTGAAGGTTCTGTAATGGAGACCCAGTACTTC.

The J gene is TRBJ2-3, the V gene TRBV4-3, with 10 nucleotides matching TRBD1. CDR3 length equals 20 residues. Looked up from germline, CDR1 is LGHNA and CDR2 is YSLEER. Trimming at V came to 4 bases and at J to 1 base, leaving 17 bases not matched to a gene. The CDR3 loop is CASSLVWCAGTGVGTDTQYF. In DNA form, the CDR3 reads TGCGCCAGCAGCCTAGTATGGTGTGCCGGGACAGGGGTGGGCACAGATACGCAGTATTTT.

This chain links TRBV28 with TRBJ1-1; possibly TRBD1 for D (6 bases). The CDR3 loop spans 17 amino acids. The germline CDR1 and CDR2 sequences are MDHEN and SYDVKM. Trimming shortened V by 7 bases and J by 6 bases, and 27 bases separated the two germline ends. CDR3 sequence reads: CASTHNRARAAKAEAFF. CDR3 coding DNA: TGTGCCAGCACCCACAACAGGGCAAGGGCGGCGAAAGCTGAAGCTTTCTTT.

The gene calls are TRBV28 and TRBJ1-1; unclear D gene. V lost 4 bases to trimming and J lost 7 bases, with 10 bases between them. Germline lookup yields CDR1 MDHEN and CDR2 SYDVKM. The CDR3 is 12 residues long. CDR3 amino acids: CASSSPTVEAFF. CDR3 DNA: TGTGCCAGCAGTTCTCCCACGGTTGAAGCTTTCTTT.

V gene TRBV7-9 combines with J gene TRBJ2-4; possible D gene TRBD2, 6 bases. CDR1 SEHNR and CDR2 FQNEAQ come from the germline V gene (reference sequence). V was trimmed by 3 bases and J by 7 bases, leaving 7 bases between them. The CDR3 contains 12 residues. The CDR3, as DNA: TGTGCCAGCAGCTTTGGGGGGAACATTCAGTACTTC. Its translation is CASSFGGNIQYF.

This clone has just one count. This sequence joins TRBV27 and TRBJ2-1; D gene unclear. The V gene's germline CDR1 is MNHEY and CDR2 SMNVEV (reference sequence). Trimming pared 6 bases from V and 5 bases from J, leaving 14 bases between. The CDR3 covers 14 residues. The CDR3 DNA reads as TGTGCCAGCAGAGGAGTCTTATGGGACAATGAGCAGTTCTTC. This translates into CASRGVLWDNEQFF.

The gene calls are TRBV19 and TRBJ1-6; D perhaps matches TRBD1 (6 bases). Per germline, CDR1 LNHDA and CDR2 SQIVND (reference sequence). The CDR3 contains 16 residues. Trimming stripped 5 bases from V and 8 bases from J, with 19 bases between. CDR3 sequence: CASSQRTDLKDSPLHF. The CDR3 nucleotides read TGTGCCAGTAGTCAACGGACAGACTTGAAGGATTCACCCCTCCACTTT.

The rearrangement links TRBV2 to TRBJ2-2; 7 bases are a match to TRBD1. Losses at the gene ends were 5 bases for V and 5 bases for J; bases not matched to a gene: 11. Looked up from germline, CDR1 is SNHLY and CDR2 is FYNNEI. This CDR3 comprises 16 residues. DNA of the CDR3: TGTGCCAGCAGTCCTCGACAGGGCCAAGTGACCGGGGAGCTGTTTTTT. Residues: CASSPRQGQVTGELFF.

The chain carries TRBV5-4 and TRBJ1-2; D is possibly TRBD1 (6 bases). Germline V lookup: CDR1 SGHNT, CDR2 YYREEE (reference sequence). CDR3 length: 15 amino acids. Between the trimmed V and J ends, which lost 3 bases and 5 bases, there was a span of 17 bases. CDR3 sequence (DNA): TGTGCCAGCAGCTCGTGGGGGACAAACTTTTATGGCTACACCTTC. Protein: CASSSWGTNFYGYTF.